This entry lists 5 T cell receptor beta chains sequenced from one sample in a study of blood T cell repertoires in COVID-19. Sequenced by immunoSEQ multiplex PCR; TCRdb stores in-frame clones only, minus some. The sample records 300,000 to 400,000 clones, 88% being singletons. The sequenced material came from PBMCs or T cells enriched from blood (not recorded which). These receptors all come from a woman under 40 with acute COVID-19.

The CDR3 sequence: CASSAQGSTGELFF. The DNA for the CDR3 is TGTGCCAGCAGTGCGCAGGGAAGCACCGGGGAGCTGTTTTTT. This chain uses TRBV2 with TRBJ2-2, with D maybe TRBD1 (5 bases). Between the trimmed V and J ends, which lost 4 bases and 4 bases, there was a span of 10 bases. The CDR3 spans 14 residues. Looked up from germline, CDR1 is SNHLY and CDR2 is FYNNEI. Full variable domain (outside the CDR3, taken from reference TRBV2 and TRBJ2-2): EPEVTQTPSHQVTQMGQEVILRCVPISNHLYFYWYRQILGQKVEFLVSFYNNEISEKSEIFDDQFSVERPDGSNFTLKIRSTKLEDSAMYFCASSAQGSTGELFFGEGSRLTVL.

V gene TRBV7-2 combines with J gene TRBJ2-2; 9 nucleotides agree with TRBD2. Trimming cost V 3 bases and J 5 bases; bases outside gene matches: 16. The CDR3 is made up of 19 amino acids. The germline V gene encodes CDR1 SGHTA and CDR2 FQGNSA. The CDR3, as DNA: TGTGCCAGCAGCTTTCGGACGACTAGCGGATCAGTCGGAACCGGGGAGCTGTTTTTT. Amino acids: CASSFRTTSGSVGTGELFF. Full variable domain (rest looked up from reference TRBV7-2 and TRBJ2-2): GAGVSQSPSNKVTEKGKDVELRCDPISGHTALYWYRQSLGQGLEFLIYFQGNSAPDKSGLPSDRFSAERTGGSVSTLTIQRTQQEDSAVYLCASSFRTTSGSVGTGELFFGEGSRLTVL.

This sequence joins TRBV29-1 and TRBJ2-7; no clear D gene. This CDR3 is built from 13 residues. The V and J ends lost 1 base and 3 bases respectively, with 10 bases between them. CDR1 and CDR2 from the germline V gene are SQVTM and ANQGSEA. For the CDR3, the DNA is TGCAGCGTTGAAGGCGAGCACCTCTACGAGCAGTACTTC. Residues: CSVEGEHLYEQYF.

V usage is TRBV9 and J usage is TRBJ1-1; D is possibly TRBD1 (6 bases). V gave up 7 bases and J gave up 5 bases, with 15 bases separating them. CDR1 SGDLS and CDR2 YYNGEE come from the germline V gene. This CDR3 comprises 13 residues. CDR3 amino acids: CASGSRGGTEAFF. The CDR3 nucleotides read TGTGCCAGCGGGAGCAGGGGAGGGACTGAAGCTTTCTTT.

The rearrangement links TRBV5-1 to TRBJ2-2, with D possibly TRBD2 on 5 matching bases. Trimming pared 2 bases from V and 1 base from J, leaving 9 bases between. From germline, CDR1 is SGHRS and CDR2 YFSETQ. The CDR3 extends over 15 amino acids. DNA of the CDR3: TGCGCCAGCAGCTTCGAGGGTTTGAACACCGGGGAGCTGTTTTTT. This sequence encodes CASSFEGLNTGELFF.